The 19 T cell receptor beta chains presented below share a single source sample, sequenced in a study of human T cells and chemical hapten exposure. Sample time point: patch test 3, about 24 weeks after DPC sensitization. Treatment described: therapeutic diphenylcyclopropenone sensitization with weekly scalp DPC. TCRdb called the RACE reads again in MiXCR, with one record for every CDR3 protein. The sample has about 82,000 distinct CDR3 sequences; 13% are singletons. The sequencing here drew on whole blood, taken in connection with sensitization to the hapten diphenylcyclopropenone (DPC). These receptors all come from a woman in her forties or fifties with alopecia areata. Some clones in this sample may be carry-over from other donors' samples.

The genes are TRBV20-1 and TRBJ2-7, with 8 nucleotides matching TRBD1. The CDR3 is 13 residues long. CDR1 DFQATT and CDR2 SNEGSKA come from the germline V gene (reference sequence). V was pared by 3 bases and J by 6 bases, with 7 bases of the junction left unmatched. This chain's CDR3 is CSARTGAQGEQYF. CDR3 coding DNA: TGCAGTGCTAGGACAGGGGCGCAGGGCGAGCAGTACTTC.

This clonotype was counted a few times. The chain employs TRBV2 and TRBJ2-3, with D maybe TRBD1 (6 bases). With 8 bases removed from V and 0 bases from J, the gap between germline ends came to 12 bases. The length of the CDR3 is 14 residues. Germline V lookup: CDR1 SNHLY, CDR2 FYNNEI. In DNA form, the CDR3 reads TGTGCCAGCGGGTGGACAGCTAGCACAGATACGCAGTATTTT. It yields the protein CASGWTASTDTQYF. Full variable domain (rest looked up from reference TRBV2 and TRBJ2-3): EPEVTQTPSHQVTQMGQEVILRCVPISNHLYFYWYRQILGQKVEFLVSFYNNEISEKSEIFDDQFSVERPDGSNFTLKIRSTKLEDSAMYFCASGWTASTDTQYFGPGTRLTVL.

The CDR3 bases are TGTGCCAGCAGCACAGGACTAGCGGGAGGTTCCGGCGAGCAGTACTTC. Translation: CASSTGLAGGSGEQYF. The genes are TRBV11-2 and TRBJ2-7; the match to TRBD2 covers 14 bases. Germline assignment: CDR1 SGHAT and CDR2 FQNNGV. The CDR3 length is 16 residues. The V gene end was trimmed by 5 bases and the J gene end by 6 bases; junction bases not matched to a gene: 9.

In this sample, this clonotype turned up many times. The chain employs TRBV29-1 and TRBJ2-7; 7 bases align to TRBD1. V shed 7 bases, J shed 3 bases, and the junction held 15 bases outside the gene matches. The CDR3 is 15 amino acids. The V gene's germline CDR1 is SQVTM and CDR2 ANQGSEA. CDR3 residues: CSGRTGRGGYYEQYF. CDR3 sequence (DNA): TGCAGCGGACGGACAGGCCGAGGGGGCTACTACGAGCAGTACTTC.

This clonotype showed up just a few times. The rearrangement uses TRBV15 and TRBJ2-5; tentatively, D is TRBD2 (5 bases). V dropped 3 bases and J dropped 1 base, with 18 bases sitting between them. The germline V gene encodes CDR1 LNHNV and CDR2 YYDKDF (reference sequence). The CDR3 is made up of 17 amino acids. The CDR3 coding sequence is TGTGCCACCAGCAGGCGCATCGGAGCGGAACCCCAAGAGACCCAGTACTTC. It yields the protein CATSRRIGAEPQETQYF.

This clonotype appeared many times. This sequence joins TRBV20-1 and TRBJ1-5, with a possible D match to TRBD1 (6 bases). Trimming removed 1 base from V and 9 bases from J, with 16 bases in between. The CDR3 length is 14 residues. Germline V gene lookup returns CDR1 DFQATT and CDR2 SNEGSKA (reference sequence). CDR3 sequence reads: CSARAMTGETPQHF. CDR3 in DNA: TGCAGTGCTAGAGCTATGACAGGTGAAACGCCCCAGCATTTT.

This clonotype showed up many times. The V call is TRBV5-1, the J call TRBJ2-5; D gene uncertain. The CDR3 spans 12 residues. Trimming took off 2 bases at V and 0 bases at J, with 2 bases between the two ends. The germline CDR1 and CDR2 sequences are SGHRS and YFSETQ. The CDR3 DNA follows: TGCGCCAGCAGCTTAAACCAAGAGACCCAGTACTTC. Its translation: CASSLNQETQYF.

This chain connects TRBV15 to TRBJ2-2, with D possibly being TRBD2 (5 bases). The V gene's germline CDR1 is LNHNV and CDR2 YYDKDF (reference sequence). V was cut by 0 bases and J by 10 bases, with 18 bases left in between. CDR3 size: 16 residues. The CDR3 nucleotides read TGTGCCACCAGCAGAGACTTGGACTTAACCATGTCGGAGCTGTTTTTT. It translates to CATSRDLDLTMSELFF. Using reference TRBV15 and TRBJ2-2 for the parts outside the CDR3, the full variable domain is DAMVIQNPRYQVTQFGKPVTLSCSQTLNHNVMYWYQQKSSQAPKLLFHYYDKDFNNEADTPDNFQSRRPNTSFCFLDIRSPGLGDTAMYLCATSRDLDLTMSELFFGEGSRLTVL.

This clonotype showed up just a few times. The J gene is TRBJ2-2, the V gene TRBV2, with 11 bases aligning to TRBD2. Germline-derived CDR1 and CDR2 are SNHLY and FYNNEI. The V gene end was trimmed by 4 bases and the J gene end by 8 bases; junction bases not matched to a gene: 6. This CDR3 comprises 15 residues. For the CDR3, the DNA is TGTGCCAGCAGTGGGACTAGCGGGCGCCCGGGGGAGCTGTTTTTT. It translates to CASSGTSGRPGELFF.

This clonotype appeared many times. J is TRBJ1-2 and V is TRBV2; D ambiguous. The ends were cut back, 8 bases at V and 13 bases at J, with 20 bases in the middle. Germline lookup yields CDR1 SNHLY and CDR2 FYNNEI. The CDR3 is 12 amino acids. CDR3 nucleotides: TGTGCCAGCGGGGTTCAAAGGACGCCGGGCACCTTC. It yields the protein CASGVQRTPGTF.

The V gene is TRBV29-1, the J gene TRBJ2-1, with 7 bases identical to TRBD2. The CDR3 runs 14 residues. Germline lookup yields CDR1 SQVTM and CDR2 ANQGSEA. V lost 5 bases and J lost 6; bases outside the gene matches: 10. CDR3 amino acids: CSVLSGTTFNEQFF. As DNA, the CDR3 is TGCAGCGTTTTATCCGGGACTACCTTCAATGAGCAGTTCTTC.

The genes are TRBV30 and TRBJ2-7; maybe TRBD2 (6 bases). Trimming left V 0 bases short and J 6 bases short, with 15 bases between. Germline lookup yields CDR1 GTSNPN and CDR2 SVGIG (reference sequence). The CDR3 loop spans 14 amino acids. The CDR3 protein is CAWSVPAQGGEQYF. The CDR3 region has the DNA TGTGCCTGGAGTGTACCGGCCCAGGGAGGCGAGCAGTACTTC.

V gene TRBV12-3 or TRBV12-4 combines with J gene TRBJ2-1; unclear D gene. Trimming took 3 bases from V and 6 from J, leaving 15 bases between them. This CDR3 contains 15 residues. CDR3 residues: CASSFSASAVNEQFF. CDR3 coding DNA: TGTGCCAGCAGTTTTTCCGCCTCGGCGGTCAATGAGCAGTTCTTC.

The chain uses TRBV5-1 and TRBJ2-1; the match to TRBD2 covers 10 bases. Germline CDR1 SGHRS, CDR2 YFSETQ. The CDR3 spans 17 residues. V was pared by 4 bases and J by 4 bases, with 11 bases of the junction left unmatched. CDR3 nucleotides: TGCGCCAGCAGCATCCAGACAAGCGGGAGGGTATACAATGAGCAGTTCTTC. It yields the protein CASSIQTSGRVYNEQFF.

This clonotype was seen ten or more times. The CDR3 DNA sequence: TGTGCCAGCAGTCCTACCGCCGGGACAGCTGAAGCTTTCTTT. Translating it yields CASSPTAGTAEAFF. The J gene is TRBJ1-1, the V gene TRBV27; 7 positions agree with TRBD1. The CDR3 sequence is 14 residues long. After removal of 5 bases from V and 6 bases from J, the junction contained 9 bases not matched to a gene. Germline values: CDR1 MNHEY, CDR2 SMNVEV (reference sequence).

The chain carries TRBV11-2 and TRBJ2-5; TRBD1 matches 7 bases. Germline V gene lookup returns CDR1 SGHAT and CDR2 FQNNGV. This CDR3 is 15 amino acids long. The V and J ends lost 5 bases and 2 bases, in that order; junction bases with no gene match: 8. The CDR3 here is CASSLSPGQQETQYF. The CDR3 bases are TGTGCCAGCAGCCTTTCACCGGGACAGCAAGAGACCCAGTACTTC.

This clonotype was counted between two and nine times. The V call is TRBV5-6, the J call TRBJ2-1; D not certain. This CDR3 contains 16 residues. Germline assignment: CDR1 SGHDT and CDR2 YYEEEE. Trimming stripped 0 bases from V and 1 base from J, with 11 bases between. The CDR3 spells CASSLETSPSYNEQFF. The CDR3 DNA follows: TGTGCCAGCAGCTTGGAGACTTCCCCGTCCTACAATGAGCAGTTCTTC. Full variable domain (remainder filled in from reference TRBV5-6 and TRBJ2-1): DAGVTQSPTHLIKTRGQQVTLRCSPKSGHDTVSWYQQALGQGPQFIFQYYEEEERQRGNFPDRFSGHQFPNYSSELNVNALLLGDSALYLCASSLETSPSYNEQFFGPGTRLTVL.

This clonotype has more than one count but fewer than ten. The chain is built from TRBV9 and TRBJ2-5, with D perhaps given as TRBD1 or TRBD2 (5 bases each). There are 15 residues in the CDR3. V lost 0 bases and J lost 0, with 9 bases in between. CDR1 and CDR2 from the germline V gene are SGDLS and YYNGEE. CDR3: CASSVGGVYQETQYF. In nucleotides, the CDR3 is TGTGCCAGCAGCGTAGGAGGGGTTTACCAAGAGACCCAGTACTTC.

V gene TRBV7-9 combines with J gene TRBJ1-2; 8 bases match TRBD1. Germline V gene data show CDR1 as SEHNR and CDR2 as FQNEAQ (reference sequence). The CDR3 totals 15 residues. Trimming took 3 bases from V and 0 from J; bases not matched to a gene: 3. In nucleotides, the CDR3 is TGTGCCAGCAGCTTGGACAGGGCTACTAACTATGGCTACACCTTC. It codes for CASSLDRATNYGYTF.